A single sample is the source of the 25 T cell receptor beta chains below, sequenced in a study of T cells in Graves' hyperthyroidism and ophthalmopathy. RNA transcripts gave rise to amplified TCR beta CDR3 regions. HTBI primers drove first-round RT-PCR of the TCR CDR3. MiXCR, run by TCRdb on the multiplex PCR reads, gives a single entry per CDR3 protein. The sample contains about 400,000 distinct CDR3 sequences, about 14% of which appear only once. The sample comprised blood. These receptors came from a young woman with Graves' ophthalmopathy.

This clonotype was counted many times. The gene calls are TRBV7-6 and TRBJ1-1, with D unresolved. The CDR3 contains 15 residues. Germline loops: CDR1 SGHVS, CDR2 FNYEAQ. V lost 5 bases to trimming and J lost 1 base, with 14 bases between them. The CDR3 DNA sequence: TGTGCCAGCAGCACCGGGCCCCGTAGGAACACTGAAGCTTTCTTT. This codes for CASSTGPRRNTEAFF. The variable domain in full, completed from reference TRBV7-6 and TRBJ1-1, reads GAGVSQSPRYKVTKRGQDVALRCDPISGHVSLYWYRQALGQGPEFLTYFNYEAQQDKSGLPNDRFSAERPEGSISTLTIQRTEQRDSAMYRCASSTGPRRNTEAFFGQGTRLTVV.

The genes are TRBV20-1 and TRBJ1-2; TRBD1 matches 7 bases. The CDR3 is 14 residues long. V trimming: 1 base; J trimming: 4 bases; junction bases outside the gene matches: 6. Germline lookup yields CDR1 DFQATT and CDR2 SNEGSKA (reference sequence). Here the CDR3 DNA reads TGCAGTGCTAGAGTCGGGACAGAACTCTATGGCTACACCTTC. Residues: CSARVGTELYGYTF.

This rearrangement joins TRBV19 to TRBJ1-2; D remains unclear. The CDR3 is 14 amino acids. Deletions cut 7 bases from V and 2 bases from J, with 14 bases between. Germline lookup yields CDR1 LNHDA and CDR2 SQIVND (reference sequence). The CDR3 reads CASNYGRENYGYTF. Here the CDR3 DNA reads TGTGCCAGTAATTATGGGAGAGAAAACTATGGCTACACCTTC.

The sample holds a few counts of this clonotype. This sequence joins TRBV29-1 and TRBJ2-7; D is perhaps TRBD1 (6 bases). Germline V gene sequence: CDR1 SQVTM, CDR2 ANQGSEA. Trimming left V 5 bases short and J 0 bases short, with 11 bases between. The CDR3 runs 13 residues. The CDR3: CSVSGHLSYEQYF. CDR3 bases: TGCAGCGTTTCGGGACACCTCTCCTACGAGCAGTACTTC.

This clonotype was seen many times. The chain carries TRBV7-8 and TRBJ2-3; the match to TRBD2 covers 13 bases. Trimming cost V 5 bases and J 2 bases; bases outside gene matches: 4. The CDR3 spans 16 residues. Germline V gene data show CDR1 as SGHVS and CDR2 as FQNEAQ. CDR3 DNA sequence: TGTGCCAGCAGCAGAGGACTAGCGGGGGACACAGATACGCAGTATTTT. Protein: CASSRGLAGDTDTQYF.

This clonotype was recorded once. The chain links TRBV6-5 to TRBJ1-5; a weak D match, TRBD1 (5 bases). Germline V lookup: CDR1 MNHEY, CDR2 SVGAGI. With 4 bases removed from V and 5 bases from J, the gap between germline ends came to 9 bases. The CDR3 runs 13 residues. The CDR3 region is CASSSGTDQPQHF. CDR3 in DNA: TGTGCCAGCAGTTCCGGGACGGATCAGCCCCAGCATTTT.

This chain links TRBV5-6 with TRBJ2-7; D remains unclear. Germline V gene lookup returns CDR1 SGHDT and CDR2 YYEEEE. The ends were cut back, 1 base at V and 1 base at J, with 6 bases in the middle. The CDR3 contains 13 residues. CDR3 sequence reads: CASSLSLSYEQYF. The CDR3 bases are TGTGCCAGCAGCTTGAGTTTATCCTACGAGCAGTACTTC. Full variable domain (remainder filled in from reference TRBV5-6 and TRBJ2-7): DAGVTQSPTHLIKTRGQQVTLRCSPKSGHDTVSWYQQALGQGPQFIFQYYEEEERQRGNFPDRFSGHQFPNYSSELNVNALLLGDSALYLCASSLSLSYEQYFGPGTRLTVT.

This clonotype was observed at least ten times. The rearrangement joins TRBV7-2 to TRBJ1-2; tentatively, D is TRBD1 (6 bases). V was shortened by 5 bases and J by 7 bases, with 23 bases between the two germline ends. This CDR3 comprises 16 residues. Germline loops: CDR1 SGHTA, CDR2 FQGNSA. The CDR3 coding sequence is TGTGCCAGCAGCGCAGCGCGTGGAGGGGGTGTGTTTGGCTACACCTTC. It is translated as CASSAARGGGVFGYTF.

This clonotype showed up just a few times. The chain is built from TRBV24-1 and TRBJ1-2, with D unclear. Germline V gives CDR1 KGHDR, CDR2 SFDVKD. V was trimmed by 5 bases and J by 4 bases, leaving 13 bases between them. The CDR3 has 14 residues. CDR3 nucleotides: TGTGCCACCAGTGGCACCGAGAAAAGCTATGGCTACACCTTC. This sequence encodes CATSGTEKSYGYTF.

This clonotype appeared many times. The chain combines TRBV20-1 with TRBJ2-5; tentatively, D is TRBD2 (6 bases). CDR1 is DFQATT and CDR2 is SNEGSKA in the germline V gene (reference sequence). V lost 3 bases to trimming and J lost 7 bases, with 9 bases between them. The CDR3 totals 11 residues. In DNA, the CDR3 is TGCAGTGCTAGCGTGGGAGGGACCCAGTACTTC. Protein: CSASVGGTQYF.

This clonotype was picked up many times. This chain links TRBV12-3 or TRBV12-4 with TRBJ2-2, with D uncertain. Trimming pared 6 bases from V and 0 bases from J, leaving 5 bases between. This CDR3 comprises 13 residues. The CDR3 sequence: CASRSTNTGELFF. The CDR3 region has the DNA TGTGCCAGCAGATCAACGAACACCGGGGAGCTGTTTTTT.

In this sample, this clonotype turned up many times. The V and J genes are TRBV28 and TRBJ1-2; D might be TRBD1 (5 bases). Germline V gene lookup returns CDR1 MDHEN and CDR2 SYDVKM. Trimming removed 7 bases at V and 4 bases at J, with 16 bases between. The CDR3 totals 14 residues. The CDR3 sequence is CASTLGDMGYGYTF. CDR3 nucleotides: TGTGCCAGCACCTTGGGGGATATGGGCTATGGCTACACCTTC.

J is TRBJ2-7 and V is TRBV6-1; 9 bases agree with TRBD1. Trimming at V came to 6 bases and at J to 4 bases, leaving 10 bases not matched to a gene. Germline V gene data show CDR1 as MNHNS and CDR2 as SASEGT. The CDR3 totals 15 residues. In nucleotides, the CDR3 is TGTGCCAGCAGACGAGACAGGGGGACTTTTTACGAGCAGTACTTC. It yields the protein CASRRDRGTFYEQYF.

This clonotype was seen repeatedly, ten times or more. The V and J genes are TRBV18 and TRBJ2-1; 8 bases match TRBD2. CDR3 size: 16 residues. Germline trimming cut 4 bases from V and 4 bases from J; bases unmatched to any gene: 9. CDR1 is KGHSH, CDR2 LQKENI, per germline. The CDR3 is CASSQVLAGKYNEQFF. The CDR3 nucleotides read TGTGCCAGCTCACAGGTTTTAGCGGGGAAGTACAATGAGCAGTTCTTC.

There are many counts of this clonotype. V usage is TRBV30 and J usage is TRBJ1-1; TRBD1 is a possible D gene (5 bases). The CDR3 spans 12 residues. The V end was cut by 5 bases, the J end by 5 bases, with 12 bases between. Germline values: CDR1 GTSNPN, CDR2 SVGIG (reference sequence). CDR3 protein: CAWVRGATEAFF. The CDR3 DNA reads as TGTGCCTGGGTTCGTGGGGCGACTGAAGCTTTCTTT.

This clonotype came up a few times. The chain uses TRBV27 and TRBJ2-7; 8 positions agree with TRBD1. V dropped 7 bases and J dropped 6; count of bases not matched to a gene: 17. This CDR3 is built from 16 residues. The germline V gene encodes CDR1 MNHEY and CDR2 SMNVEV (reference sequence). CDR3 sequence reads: CASKVLDGRGPSEQYF. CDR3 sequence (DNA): TGTGCCAGCAAAGTTCTCGACGGCAGGGGGCCCTCCGAGCAGTACTTC.

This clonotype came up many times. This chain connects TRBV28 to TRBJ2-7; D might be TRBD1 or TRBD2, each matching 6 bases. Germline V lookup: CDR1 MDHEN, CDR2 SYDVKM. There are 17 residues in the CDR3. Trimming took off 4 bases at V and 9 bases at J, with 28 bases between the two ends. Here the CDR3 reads CASSSDSAGPIGLGQYF. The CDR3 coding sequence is TGTGCCAGCAGTTCGGACAGCGCGGGACCGATTGGGCTGGGGCAGTACTTC.

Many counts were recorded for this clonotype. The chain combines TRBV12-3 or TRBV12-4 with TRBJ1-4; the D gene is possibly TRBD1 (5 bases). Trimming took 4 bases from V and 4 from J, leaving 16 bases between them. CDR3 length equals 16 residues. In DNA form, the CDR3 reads TGTGCCAGCAGTTACGAAAGGGGCAGGGTTAATGAAAAACTGTTTTTT. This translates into CASSYERGRVNEKLFF.

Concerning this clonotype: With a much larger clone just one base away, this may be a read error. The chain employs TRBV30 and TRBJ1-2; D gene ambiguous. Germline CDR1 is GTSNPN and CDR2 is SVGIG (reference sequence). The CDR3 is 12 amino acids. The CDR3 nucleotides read TGTGCCTGGAGCCCTGCTGGGTATGGCCACACCTTC. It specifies CAWSPAGYGHTF.

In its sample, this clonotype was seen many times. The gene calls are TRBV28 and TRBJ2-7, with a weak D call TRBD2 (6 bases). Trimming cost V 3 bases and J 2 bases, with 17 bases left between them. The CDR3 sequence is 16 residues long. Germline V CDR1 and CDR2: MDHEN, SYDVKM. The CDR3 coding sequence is TGTGCCAGCAGTTTTAGTGGGAGGCGGTTTCCCTACGAGCAGTACTTC. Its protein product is CASSFSGRRFPYEQYF.

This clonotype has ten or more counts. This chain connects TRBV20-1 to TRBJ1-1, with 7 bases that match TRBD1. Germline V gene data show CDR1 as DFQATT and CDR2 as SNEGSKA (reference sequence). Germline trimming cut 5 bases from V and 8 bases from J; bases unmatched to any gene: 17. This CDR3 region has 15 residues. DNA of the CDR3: TGCAGTGCTCGACAGGGCCCCGTCTCACCCGTGGAAGCTTTCTTT. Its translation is CSARQGPVSPVEAFF.

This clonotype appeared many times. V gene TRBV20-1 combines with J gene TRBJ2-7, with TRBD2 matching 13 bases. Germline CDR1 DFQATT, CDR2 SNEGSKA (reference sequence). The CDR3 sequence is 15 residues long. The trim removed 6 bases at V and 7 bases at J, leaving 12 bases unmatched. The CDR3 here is CSAVRTSGGTKEQYF. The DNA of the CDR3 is TGCAGTGCAGTGAGGACTAGCGGGGGTACTAAAGAGCAGTACTTC.

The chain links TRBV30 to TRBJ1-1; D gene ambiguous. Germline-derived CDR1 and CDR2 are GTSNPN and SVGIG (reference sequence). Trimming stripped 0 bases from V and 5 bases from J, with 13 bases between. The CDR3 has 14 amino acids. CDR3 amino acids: CAWSVSALGTEAFF. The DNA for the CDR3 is TGTGCCTGGAGTGTAAGTGCCCTGGGGACTGAAGCTTTCTTT.

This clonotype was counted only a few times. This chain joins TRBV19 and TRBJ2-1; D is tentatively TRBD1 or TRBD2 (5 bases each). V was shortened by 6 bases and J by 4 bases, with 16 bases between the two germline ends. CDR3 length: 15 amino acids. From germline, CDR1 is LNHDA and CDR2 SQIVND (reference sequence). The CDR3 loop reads CASRRDGTAYNEQFF. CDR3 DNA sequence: TGTGCCAGTAGGAGAGACGGGACGGCTTACAATGAGCAGTTCTTC.

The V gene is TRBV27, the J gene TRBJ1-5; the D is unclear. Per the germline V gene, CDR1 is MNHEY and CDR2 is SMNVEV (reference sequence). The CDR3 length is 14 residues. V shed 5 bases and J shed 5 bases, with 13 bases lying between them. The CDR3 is CASSRLSGDQPQHF. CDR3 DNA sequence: TGTGCCAGCAGTCGACTGTCGGGAGATCAGCCCCAGCATTTT.